These 8 T cell receptor beta chains came from one sample sequenced in a study of T cells after posttransplantation cyclophosphamide. Profiling relied on immunoSEQ multiplex PCR, and the TCRdb table lists in-frame clones only, not all of them. Of 9,500 to 10,000 clones in the sample, 70% to 90% were seen once. Methotrexate plus calcineurin inhibitor accompanied controls' myeloablative marrow transplants; sampling was 1 year later. The specimen was PBMCs, collected after an allogeneic stem cell transplant with a calcineurin inhibitor and methotrexate. The receptors stem from a male patient younger than 45 who received an allogeneic stem cell transplant from an unrelated donor, was CMV-positive, and had no GVHD. Among the T cells, some may be from the graft donor.

The V and J genes are TRBV9 and TRBJ2-5; D unresolved. CDR3 length equals 14 residues. Germline-derived CDR1 and CDR2 are SGDLS and YYNGEE. V was shortened by 0 bases and J by 4 bases, with 10 bases between the two germline ends. The CDR3: CASSVDGHGETQYF. CDR3 sequence (DNA): TGTGCCAGCAGCGTAGATGGGCACGGAGAGACCCAGTACTTC.

The chain recombines TRBV5-1 with TRBJ2-4; 12 bases fit TRBD2. Germline CDR1 and CDR2: SGHRS and YFSETQ. The trim removed 4 bases at V and 10 bases at J, leaving 12 bases unmatched. The length of the CDR3 is 16 residues. In DNA, the CDR3 is TGCGCCAGCAGCCCCCTCGGACTAGCGGGGCTACGAATTCAGTACTTC. Its protein is CASSPLGLAGLRIQYF. Supplemented by reference TRBV5-1 and TRBJ2-4, the full variable domain reads KAGVTQTPRYLIKTRGQQVTLSCSPISGHRSVSWYQQTPGQGLQFLFEYFSETQRNKGNFPGRFSGRQFSNSRSEMNVSTLELGDSALYLCASSPLGLAGLRIQYFGAGTRLSVL.

The gene calls are TRBV4-2 and TRBJ2-7, with D tentatively TRBD1 (5 bases). Trimming removed 0 bases at V and 6 bases at J, with 6 bases between. The CDR3 runs to 12 residues. Germline lookup yields CDR1 LGHNA and CDR2 YNFKEQ. CDR3 sequence reads: CASSQDTGEQYF. Here the CDR3 DNA reads TGTGCCAGCAGCCAAGATACAGGCGAGCAGTACTTC.

The CDR3 DNA reads as TGTGCCAGTAGTTTTAGCGGGAGGGGAGCCTACGAGCAGTACTTC. Translation gives CASSFSGRGAYEQYF. This chain joins TRBV19 and TRBJ2-7, with 11 bases lining up with TRBD2. CDR3 length: 15 residues. Germline lookup yields CDR1 LNHDA and CDR2 SQIVND (reference sequence). The trim removed 5 bases at V and 2 bases at J, leaving 5 bases unmatched.

This clone was picked up one time. The CDR3 is CASSTTGNYGYTF. Here the CDR3 DNA reads TGTGCCAGCAGTACAACAGGGAACTATGGCTACACCTTC. This rearrangement joins TRBV27 to TRBJ1-2; D might be TRBD1 (6 bases). V was shortened by 5 bases and J by 2 bases, with 9 bases between the two germline ends. Germline-derived CDR1 and CDR2 are MNHEY and SMNVEV (reference sequence). The CDR3 consists of 13 residues.

V gene TRBV18 combines with J gene TRBJ1-5; TRBD1 aligns across 12 bases. Germline values: CDR1 KGHSH, CDR2 LQKENI. V shed 3 bases and J 7 bases; nucleotides not matched to a gene: 7. The CDR3 is 16 residues long. CDR3 sequence: CASSPNGTGGGQPQHF. The DNA for the CDR3 is TGTGCCAGCTCACCTAACGGGACAGGGGGCGGACAGCCCCAGCATTTT.

V and J are TRBV7-2 and TRBJ2-1, with TRBD2 identical over 12 bases. With V trimmed by 5 bases and J by 7 bases, 6 bases remained unmatched. Germline assignment: CDR1 SGHTA and CDR2 FQGNSA. The CDR3 consists of 15 residues. CDR3 nucleotide sequence: TGTGCCAGCAGCCCGACTAGCGGGAGTTGGAATGAGCAGTTCTTC. Its protein product is CASSPTSGSWNEQFF.

The chain has TRBV4-3 and TRBJ1-2; D gene unclear. This CDR3 region has 14 residues. Germline CDR1 LGHNA, CDR2 YSLEER. V was trimmed by 0 bases and J by 6 bases, leaving 11 bases between them. CDR3 coding DNA: TGCGCCAGCAGCCAAGATTGGCGGAAAGATGGCTACACCTTC. Amino acids: CASSQDWRKDGYTF.